Listed here are 18 T cell receptor beta chains from one sample, sequenced in a study of beta chain features in type 1 diabetes. Isolated RNA was reverse transcribed in full, so expressed TCRB transcripts were sequenced. Repertoires were generated with immunoSEQ multiplex PCR, while TCRdb's copy carries only in-frame clones and drops some. Of around 500,000 clones in the sample, roughly an eighth are singletons; the top ten hold about 0.045%. The sequenced sample was naive CD4+ T cells from blood. The receptor source for this set is a woman younger than 30 in good health.

The V and J genes are TRBV19 and TRBJ2-5, with no clear D. With 6 bases removed from V and 5 bases from J, the gap between germline ends came to 10 bases. The CDR3 has 12 residues. Germline V gene lookup returns CDR1 LNHDA and CDR2 SQIVND (reference sequence). The CDR3 coding sequence is TGTGCCAGTAGATCCTCCTCGGAGACCCAGTACTTC. Translated, it gives CASRSSSETQYF.

The chain is built from TRBV5-6 and TRBJ2-7, with a possible D match to TRBD1 (5 bases). CDR1 SGHDT and CDR2 YYEEEE come from the germline V gene. The CDR3 is 14 residues long. The V gene lost 1 base and the J gene lost 9 bases, with 17 bases spanning the gap. In DNA, the CDR3 is TGTGCCAGCAGCTTGCGGACAAGCCCCGTCGGGCAGTACGTC. This translates into CASSLRTSPVGQYV.

This clone was counted a few times. The rearrangement links TRBV7-6 to TRBJ2-2; 9 bases fit TRBD1. This CDR3 comprises 16 residues. Trimming took 4 bases from V and 3 from J; bases not matched to a gene: 6. Germline V gene data show CDR1 as SGHVS and CDR2 as FNYEAQ. The CDR3 here is CASSSQRTGDTGELFF. The CDR3 DNA reads TGTGCCAGCAGCTCCCAAAGGACAGGGGACACCGGGGAGCTGTTTTTT.

As to this clone: Other DNA sequences in the sample encode the same CDR3. The genes are TRBV7-2 and TRBJ2-2; 9 nucleotides line up with TRBD2. CDR1 is SGHTA and CDR2 is FQGNSA in the germline V gene. The CDR3 loop spans 15 amino acids. The V gene end was trimmed by 1 base and the J gene end by 6 bases; junction bases not matched to a gene: 3. CDR3 in DNA: TGTGCCAGCAGCTTAGAACTAGCGGGCGCCGGGGAGCTGTTTTTT. Translation: CASSLELAGAGELFF.

The table lists this clone with a few counts. The chain employs TRBV7-8 and TRBJ2-5; 12 positions agree with TRBD2. The J segment lost 1 base and the V segment lost 6 bases, leaving 9 bases of the junction unmatched. The germline V gene encodes CDR1 SGHVS and CDR2 FQNEAQ. The CDR3 is made up of 17 amino acids. CDR3 loop: CASRRSLAGGFQETQYF. The CDR3 DNA is TGTGCCAGCAGACGAAGCCTAGCGGGGGGGTTCCAAGAGACCCAGTACTTC.

The genes are TRBV7-9 and TRBJ2-1; TRBD1 or TRBD2 may be the D gene (5 bases each). V shed 5 bases and J shed 13 bases, with 21 bases lying between them. From germline, CDR1 is SEHNR and CDR2 FQNEAQ (reference sequence). The CDR3 totals 14 residues. CDR3 residues: CASSKGERATFQFF. The CDR3 DNA reads as TGTGCCAGCAGCAAAGGGGAGAGGGCTACTTTTCAGTTCTTC.

Points on this clone: Other DNA sequences in this specimen translate into the identical CDR3. This rearrangement joins TRBV29-1 to TRBJ1-1; TRBD1 might be the D (5 bases). This CDR3 contains 14 residues. CDR1 and CDR2 from the germline V gene are SQVTM and ANQGSEA. Deletions cut 1 base from V and 1 base from J, with 10 bases between. The CDR3 loop is CSVEVRGENTEAFF. CDR3 nucleotide sequence: TGCAGCGTTGAAGTTCGGGGGGAGAACACTGAAGCTTTCTTT.

This clone was seen more than once but under ten times. The V gene is TRBV30, the J gene TRBJ1-3; D is unresolved. This CDR3 comprises 14 residues. Trimming stripped 5 bases from V and 2 bases from J, with 13 bases between. CDR1 is GTSNPN and CDR2 is SVGIG in the germline V gene (reference sequence). The CDR3 bases are TGTGCCTGGGACGGTCTCATGCCTGGAAACACCATATATTTT. It specifies CAWDGLMPGNTIYF.

This clone came up a few times. Other DNA sequences within the sample encode an identical CDR3. V and J are TRBV7-9 and TRBJ1-1; D might be TRBD1 (6 bases). Germline CDR1 and CDR2: SEHNR and FQNEAQ (reference sequence). This CDR3 spans 13 amino acids. V was cut by 3 bases and J by 1 base, with 6 bases left in between. Written as DNA, the CDR3 is TGTGCCAGCAGCTTGGGACAGAACACTGAAGCTTTCTTT. Its protein is CASSLGQNTEAFF.

This clone occurred a few times. This chain uses TRBV7-2 with TRBJ2-1; D is perhaps TRBD1 (5 bases). V lost 1 base to trimming and J lost 7 bases, with 11 bases between them. The CDR3 has 14 amino acids. CDR1 SGHTA and CDR2 FQGNSA come from the germline V gene. CDR3 coding DNA: TGTGCCAGCAGCTTAGGGGCGGCAGGGAATGAGCAGTTCTTC. Protein: CASSLGAAGNEQFF.

This sequence joins TRBV7-8 and TRBJ2-6; TRBD2 agrees at 7 bases. Germline V gene lookup returns CDR1 SGHVS and CDR2 FQNEAQ. CDR3 length: 14 amino acids. J gave up 9 bases and V 6 bases, and 8 bases lay outside the gene matches. This CDR3 reads CASSFSREGNVLTF. As DNA, the CDR3 is TGTGCCAGCAGTTTTAGCAGGGAGGGCAACGTCCTGACTTTC. Together with reference TRBV7-8 and TRBJ2-6, the CDR3 gives the full variable domain: GAGVSQSPRYKVAKRGQDVALRCDPISGHVSLFWYQQALGQGPEFLTYFQNEAQLDKSGLPSDRFFAERPEGSVSTLKIQRTQQEDSAVYLCASSFSREGNVLTFGAGSRLTVL.

The chain is built from TRBV9 and TRBJ2-7, with 8 bases identical to TRBD2. The trim removed 0 bases at V and 0 bases at J, leaving 8 bases unmatched. The germline V gene encodes CDR1 SGDLS and CDR2 YYNGEE. This CDR3 is 17 amino acids long. The CDR3 DNA follows: TGTGCCAGCAGCGTAGGTCTGAGCGGGGGTAGCTCCTACGAGCAGTACTTC. Translated: CASSVGLSGGSSYEQYF.

This clone was recorded only once. The rearrangement links TRBV2 to TRBJ2-7; D is perhaps TRBD2 (5 bases). This CDR3 comprises 14 residues. With 2 bases removed from V and 6 bases from J, the gap between germline ends came to 14 bases. Germline-derived CDR1 and CDR2 are SNHLY and FYNNEI. The CDR3 nucleotides are TGTGCCAGCAGTGAATCAACTAGATTGGGCGAGCAGTACTTC. Translating gives CASSESTRLGEQYF.

The V call is TRBV5-1, the J call TRBJ2-2; TRBD1 might be the D (6 bases). V shed 3 bases and J shed 1 base, with 7 bases lying between them. The CDR3 loop spans 14 amino acids. Germline assignment: CDR1 SGHRS and CDR2 YFSETQ. DNA of the CDR3: TGCGCCAGCAGCTGGACAGAGAACACCGGGGAGCTGTTTTTT. The encoded protein is CASSWTENTGELFF.

This clone came up a few times. The chain combines TRBV14 with TRBJ1-1; D ambiguous. From germline, CDR1 is SGHDN and CDR2 FVKESK. V was clipped by 1 base and J by 3 bases, with 9 bases between them. This CDR3 has 14 residues. The DNA for the CDR3 is TGTGCCAGCAGCCAAGGCGTGTTGGACACTGAAGCTTTCTTT. This gives the protein CASSQGVLDTEAFF.

The chain couples TRBV25-1 to TRBJ2-1; 10 bases fit TRBD1. CDR1 is MGHDK, CDR2 SYGVNS, per germline. This CDR3 is built from 14 residues. The junction had 1 base not matched to a gene; V was cut back by 4 bases and J by 4 bases. CDR3 in DNA: TGTGCCAGCAGTGCGGACAGGGGGTACAATGAGCAGTTCTTC. Its protein product is CASSADRGYNEQFF. The whole variable domain, remainder taken from reference TRBV25-1 and TRBJ2-1, is EADIYQTPRYLVIGTGKKITLECSQTMGHDKMYWYQQDPGMELHLIHYSYGVNSTEKGDLSSESTVSRIRTEHFPLTLESARPSHTSQYLCASSADRGYNEQFFGPGTRLTVL.

A few counts support this clone. The V gene is TRBV5-6, the J gene TRBJ2-7; 7 bases are a match to TRBD1. Trimming cost V 2 bases and J 4 bases; bases outside gene matches: 15. The germline V gene encodes CDR1 SGHDT and CDR2 YYEEEE. The CDR3 extends over 17 amino acids. The CDR3 DNA reads TGTGCCAGCAGCTTACCTATTGGGACAGCCATAGGGTACGAGCAGTACTTC. Its protein is CASSLPIGTAIGYEQYF.

A few counts support this clone. CDR3 nucleotide sequence: TGCGCCAGCAGCCAAGCTTACAATCAGGAGACCCAGTACTTC. The encoded protein is CASSQAYNQETQYF. The chain carries TRBV4-3 and TRBJ2-5; D gene uncertain. This CDR3 contains 14 residues. The germline V gene encodes CDR1 LGHNA and CDR2 YSLEER. V dropped 1 base and J dropped 5 bases, with 11 bases sitting between them.